This T cell receptor (beta chain) was captured in a study of regulatory T cells in long-lasting Graves disease. TCR beta libraries were built with iRepertoire HTBI primers and Arm-PCR of CDR3 regions. TCRdb independently ran MiXCR on the multiplex PCR reads; one entry per CDR3 protein. Of fewer than 650,000 distinct CDR3 sequences in the sample, approximately 15% are singletons; the top ten hold 18%. Regarding time point: newly diagnosed GD, antithyroid drugs for less than 3 months. PBMC-derived RNA was used for the TCR library. Findings and caveats of the study: Peripheral blood was the sole material, not thyroid tissue. Persistent Graves' patients showed less TCR diversity than newly diagnosed ones.

Turning to this clonotype: The antigen remains unidentified.

The data were also submitted as part of a second study, on T cells in Graves' hyperthyroidism and ophthalmopathy. That study adds: A patient was excluded if there was uncontrolled infection, other autoimmune disease, pregnancy or lactation.

The source was peripheral blood mononuclear cells (PBMCs), collected at new diagnosis, from a patient treated with antithyroid drugs. This TCR was recovered from a woman in her thirties with Graves disease.

The CDR3 sequence is CASSYSGDVAEKLFF. The CDR3 DNA is TGTGCCAGCAGTTACTCCGGTGACGTCGCTGAAAAACTGTTTTTT. The chain is built from TRBV6-5 and TRBJ1-4; D not certain. Between the trimmed V and J ends, which lost 0 bases and 7 bases, there was a span of 12 bases. There are 15 residues in the CDR3. The germline V gene encodes CDR1 MNHEY and CDR2 SVGAGI.